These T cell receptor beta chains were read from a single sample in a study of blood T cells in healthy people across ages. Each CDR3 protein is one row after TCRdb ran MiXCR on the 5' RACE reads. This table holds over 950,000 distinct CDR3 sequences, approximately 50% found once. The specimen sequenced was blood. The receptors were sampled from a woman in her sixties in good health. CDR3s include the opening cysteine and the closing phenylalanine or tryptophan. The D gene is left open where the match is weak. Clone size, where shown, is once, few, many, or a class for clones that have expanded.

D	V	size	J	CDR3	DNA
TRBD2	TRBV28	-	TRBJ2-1	CASSQSPSGRRNEQFF	TGTGCCAGCAGCCAATCCCCTAGCGGGAGGAGGAATGAGCAGTTCTTC
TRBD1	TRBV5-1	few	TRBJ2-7	CASSHTGVLPDEQYF	TGCGCCAGCAGCCATACAGGGGTCCTTCCGGACGAGCAGTACTTC
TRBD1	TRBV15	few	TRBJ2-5	CATSITGGETQYF	TGTGCCACCAGCATCACAGGGGGAGAGACCCAGTACTTC
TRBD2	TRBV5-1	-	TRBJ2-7	CASSFGTSSAEQYF	TGCGCCAGCAGCTTCGGGACTAGCTCGGCCGAGCAGTACTTC
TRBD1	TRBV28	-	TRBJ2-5	CASSLGQAEGETQYF	TGTGCCAGCAGTTTAGGACAGGCCGAGGGGGAGACCCAGTACTTC
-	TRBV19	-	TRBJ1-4	CASSRSSRAIEKLFF	TGTGCCAGTAGTAGGAGTTCCAGGGCAATCGAAAAACTGTTTTTT
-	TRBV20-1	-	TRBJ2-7	CSARDFQSYEQYF	TGCAGTGCTAGAGATTTTCAATCCTACGAGCAGTACTTC
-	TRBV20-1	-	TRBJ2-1	CSASRGSYNEQFF	TGCAGTGCTTCCAGGGGCTCCTACAATGAGCAGTTCTTC
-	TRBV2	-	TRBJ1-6	CASRGSQGGYSPLHF	TGTGCCAGCAGGGGCTCACAGGGCGGCTATTCACCCCTCCACTTT
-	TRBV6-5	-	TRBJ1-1	CASSYHTEAFF	TGTGCCAGCAGTTATCACACTGAAGCTTTCTTT
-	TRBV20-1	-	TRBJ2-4	CGARDWSVGQNLFAKNIQYF	TGCGGTGCTAGAGATTGGAGCGTCGGGCAGAACCTTTTCGCCAAAAACATTCAGTACTTC
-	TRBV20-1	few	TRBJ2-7	CSASWPYEQYF	TGCAGTGCTAGTTGGCCCTACGAGCAGTACTTC
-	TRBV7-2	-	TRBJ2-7	CASSLEMTHPYEQYF	TGTGCCAGCAGCTTAGAGATGACTCACCCCTACGAGCAGTACTTC